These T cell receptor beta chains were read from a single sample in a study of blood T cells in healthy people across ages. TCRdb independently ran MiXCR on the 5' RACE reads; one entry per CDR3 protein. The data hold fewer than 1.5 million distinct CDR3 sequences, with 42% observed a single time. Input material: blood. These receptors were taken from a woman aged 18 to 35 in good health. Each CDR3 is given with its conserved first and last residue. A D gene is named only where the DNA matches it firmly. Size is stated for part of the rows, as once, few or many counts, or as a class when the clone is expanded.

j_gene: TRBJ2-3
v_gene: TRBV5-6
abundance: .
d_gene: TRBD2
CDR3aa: CANSLKRGAFTDTQYF
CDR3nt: TGTGCCAACAGCCTGAAGCGGGGGGCCTTCACAGATACGCAGTATTTT

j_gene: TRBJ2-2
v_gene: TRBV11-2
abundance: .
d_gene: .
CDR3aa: CASSFVPGGPGELFF
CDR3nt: TGTGCCAGCAGCTTTGTACCCGGGGGCCCCGGGGAGCTGTTTTTT

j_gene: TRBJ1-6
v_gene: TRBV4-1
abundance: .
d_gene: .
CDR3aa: CASSQEGSYRNSPLHF
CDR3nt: TGCGCCAGCAGCCAAGAGGGATCTTACAGGAATTCACCCCTCCACTTT

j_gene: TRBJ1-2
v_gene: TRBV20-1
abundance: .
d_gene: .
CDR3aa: CSGSGPIYGYTF
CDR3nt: TGCAGTGGATCAGGGCCTATCTATGGCTACACCTTC

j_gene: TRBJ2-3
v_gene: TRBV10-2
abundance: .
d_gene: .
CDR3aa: CASSEWSAPQYF
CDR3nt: TGCGCCAGCAGTGAGTGGAGCGCCCCGCAGTATTTT

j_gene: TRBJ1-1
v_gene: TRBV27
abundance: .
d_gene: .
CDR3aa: CASSLSGGAFLGPEAFF
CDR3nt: TGTGCCAGCAGTCTCTCCGGGGGCGCGTTTCTGGGCCCTGAAGCTTTCTTT

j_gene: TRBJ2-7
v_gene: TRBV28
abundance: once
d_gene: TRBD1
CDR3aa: CASSSPTGGGEQYF
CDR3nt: TGTGCCAGCAGTTCCCCGACAGGGGGCGGAGAGCAGTACTTC

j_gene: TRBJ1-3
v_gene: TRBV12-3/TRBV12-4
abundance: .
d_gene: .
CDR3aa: CASSFLANTIYF
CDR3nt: TGTGCCAGCAGTTTCCTAGCGAACACCATATATTTT

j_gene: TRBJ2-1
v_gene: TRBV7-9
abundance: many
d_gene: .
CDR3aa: CASSLVTGGEYNEQFF
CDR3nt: TGTGCCAGCAGCTTAGTTACGGGCGGGGAGTACAATGAGCAGTTCTTC

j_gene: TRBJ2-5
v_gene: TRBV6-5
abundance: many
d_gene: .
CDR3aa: CASSYVVADKETQYF
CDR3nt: TGTGCCAGCAGTTACGTGGTAGCGGACAAAGAGACCCAGTACTTC

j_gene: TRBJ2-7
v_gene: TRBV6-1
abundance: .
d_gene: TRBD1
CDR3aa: CASSGRQGTLYNEQYF
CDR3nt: TGTGCCAGCAGTGGGAGACAGGGTACTCTATACAATGAGCAGTACTTC

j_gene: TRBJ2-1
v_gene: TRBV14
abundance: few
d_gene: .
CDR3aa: CASSPGRGRHNEQFF
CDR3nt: TGTGCCAGCAGCCCCGGTAGGGGGAGGCACAATGAGCAGTTCTTC

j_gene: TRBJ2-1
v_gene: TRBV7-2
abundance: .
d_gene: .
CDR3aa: CASSGRDMETQFF
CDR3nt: TGTGCCAGCAGTGGACGGGATATGGAGACCCAGTTCTTC

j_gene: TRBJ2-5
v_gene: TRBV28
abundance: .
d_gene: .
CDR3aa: CASSQPAGSQYF
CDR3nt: TGTGCCAGCTCGCAACCGGCCGGGTCCCAGTACTTC